Listed below are T cell receptor beta chains from one sample, sequenced in a study of metastatic and nonmetastatic thyroid tumors. Using MiXCR, TCRdb reanalyzed the PCR reads. The repertoire holds about 17,000 clones, 23% seen once, with less than 8% in the top ten. Sequenced sample: adjacent normal tissue. The receptors here all came from a female donor with papillary thyroid cancer or a benign thyroid nodule (not recorded which). Some clones in this sample may be carry-over from other donors' samples. Each CDR3 is given with its conserved first and last residue. D genes are given only for firm matches. The size entry is marked missing in some rows and otherwise reads once, few, many or a size class.

NA,large,TRBJ2-5,TRBV27,TGTGCCAGCAGTTTCCTCGGGACAAGCCAAGAGACCCAGTACTTC,CASSFLGTSQETQYF
NA,once,TRBJ2-2,TRBV7-9,TGTGTCAGCAGCATAAGGCAGTGGGGCACCGGGGAGCTGTTTTTT,CVSSIRQWGTGELFF
NA,few,TRBJ2-4,TRBV27,TGTGCCAGCAGCTACCCATGGGGGAGAAACATTCAGTACTTC,CASSYPWGRNIQYF
NA,few,TRBJ1-6,TRBV19,TGTGCCAGTACAGGGGTCTCCTATAATTCACCCCTCCACTTT,CASTGVSYNSPLHF
NA,many,TRBJ2-3,TRBV7-3,TGTGCCAGCAGCTTTATCTCTCCTGAGGATACGCAGTATTTT,CASSFISPEDTQYF
NA,NA,TRBJ2-5,TRBV7-2,TGTGCCAGCAGCTTGCGGTATGGTCGGGCCCGGGGTGAGACCCAGTACTTC,CASSLRYGRARGETQYF
NA,few,TRBJ1-2,TRBV7-6,TGTGCCAGCAGCTTACAAATGGGACGCCAGAACTATGGCTACACCTTC,CASSLQMGRQNYGYTF
NA,NA,TRBJ2-3,TRBV11-2,TGTGCCAGCAGCTCATCCAACTTGGGAAGGGCATATACGCAGTATTTT,CASSSSNLGRAYTQYF
NA,NA,TRBJ2-3,TRBV19,TGTGCCAGTAGTTCCCTCTCAGATACGCAGTGTTTT,CASSSLSDTQCF
NA,many,TRBJ1-3,TRBV7-3,TGTGCCAGCAGCCAGGGCCCAACCTTCTCTGGAAACACCATATATTTT,CASSQGPTFSGNTIYF
TRBD2,many,TRBJ2-7,TRBV5-1,TGCGCCAGCAAGAGGACTAGCGGGATCACCTACGAGCAGTACTTC,CASKRTSGITYEQYF
NA,medium-sized,TRBJ2-1,TRBV28,TGTGCCAGCAGTTTAAGTGAGGCTGGTGAGCAGTTCTTC,CASSLSEAGEQFF
TRBD2,medium-sized,TRBJ2-7,TRBV20-1,TGCAGTGCTGGCTTGGGGGGGGGGATATACGAGCAGTACTTC,CSAGLGGGIYEQYF
NA,many,TRBJ1-3,TRBV7-9,TGTGCCAGCAGCTTAACGTCTGGAAACACCATATATTTT,CASSLTSGNTIYF
NA,medium-sized,TRBJ2-3,TRBV27,TGTGCCAGCAGTTTAGGGCAGGGGTTTTACACAGATACGCAGTATTTT,CASSLGQGFYTDTQYF
NA,NA,TRBJ2-7,TRBV20-1,TGCAGTGCAAGTCCCTCCGCGTGGCCAGGGGCCTTGGAGCAGTACTTC,CSASPSAWPGALEQYF
NA,few,TRBJ2-3,TRBV12-3/TRBV12-4,TGTGCCAGCAGTTTTGGGGCGGGACTTAACACAGATACGCAGTATTTT,CASSFGAGLNTDTQYF
NA,many,TRBJ1-5,TRBV6-1,TGTGCCAGCCGGGGGTCGGTAACGAGCAATCAGCCCCAGCATTTT,CASRGSVTSNQPQHF
NA,once,TRBJ2-3,TRBV11-2,TGTGCCAACAGATTAGGTCGCACAGATACGCAGTATTTT,CANRLGRTDTQYF
NA,once,TRBJ2-2,TRBV20-1,TGCAGTGCCCGGTGGGGGCTAGTTGGTACCGTGGAGCTGTTTTTT,CSARWGLVGTVELFF
NA,NA,TRBJ2-5,TRBV6-2/TRBV6-3,TGTGCCAGCAGTGAACATGGGGCTCGAGAGACCCAGTACTTC,CASSEHGARETQYF
TRBD1,many,TRBJ2-1,TRBV5-1,TGCGCCAGCAGCTCCGGGACAGGGGCGGGAAATGAGCAGTTCTTC,CASSSGTGAGNEQFF
TRBD2,many,TRBJ2-2,TRBV29-1,TGCAGCGTTTTGGGACTAGCGGGAGGGGAGAACACCGGGGAGCTGTTTTTT,CSVLGLAGGENTGELFF